Detailed here is one T cell receptor beta chain. The data were produced by immunoSEQ multiplex PCR, yet TCRdb's version contains in-frame clones alone and is incomplete. The table lists under 85,000 clones, approximately 89% of them singletons, with over 1.5% in the top ten. The data were obtained in a study of siplizumab effects on memory and regulatory T cells. The specimen sequenced was Tregs sorted from blood. This receptor was obtained from a human donor in good health.

The CDR3 protein is CASSAVAGTATDTQYF. CDR3 DNA: TGCGCCAGCAGTGCCGTAGCCGGGACAGCCACAGATACGCAGTATTTT. This chain joins TRBV10-1 and TRBJ2-3; 7 bases align to TRBD1. Germline V CDR1 and CDR2: WNHNN, SYGVQD (reference sequence). This CDR3 has 16 residues. The V segment lost 4 bases and the J segment 2 bases; nucleotides outside the gene matches: 9.